These 7 T cell receptor beta chains came from one sample sequenced in a study of technical replicates of blood from a few donors. The protocol was immunoSEQ multiplex PCR, while the TCRdb copy is restricted to in-frame clones and leaves out a portion. The sample holds over 85,000 clones, approximately 96% seen once. Material: T cells isolated from PBMCs. These receptors were taken from a human donor in good health.

This chain connects TRBV4-1 to TRBJ1-5; tentative D call: TRBD1 (6 bases). Germline CDR1 and CDR2: MGHRA and YSYEKL. This CDR3 has 18 residues. The V and J ends lost 0 bases and 0 bases respectively, with 15 bases between them. The CDR3 nucleotides read TGCGCCAGCAGCCAAGATCCCCGGACAGCTTATAGCAATCAGCCCCAGCATTTT. It translates to CASSQDPRTAYSNQPQHF.

The rearrangement uses TRBV6-5 and TRBJ1-5; 8 bases match TRBD1. Looked up from germline, CDR1 is MNHEY and CDR2 is SVGAGI. V dropped 5 bases and J dropped 4; count of bases not matched to a gene: 4. The CDR3 totals 14 residues. The CDR3 coding sequence is TGTGCCAGCAGTGCGGACAGGGAGAATCAGCCCCAGCATTTT. Its translation is CASSADRENQPQHF.

The chain combines TRBV27 with TRBJ2-3, with D possibly being TRBD2 (6 bases). This CDR3 is built from 14 residues. V was trimmed by 7 bases and J by 0 bases, leaving 11 bases between them. Germline CDR1 reads MNHEY; CDR2 reads SMNVEV (reference sequence). This CDR3 is CASKLADSTDTQYF. DNA for the CDR3: TGTGCCAGCAAACTAGCTGATAGCACAGATACGCAGTATTTT.

The chain employs TRBV5-4 and TRBJ2-2; 9 bases are a match to TRBD2. With V trimmed by 4 bases and J by 2 bases, 6 bases remained unmatched. The V gene's germline CDR1 is SGHNT and CDR2 YYREEE (reference sequence). The CDR3 sequence is 16 residues long. Here the CDR3 DNA reads TGTGCCAGCAGCCTTCTACTAGCGGGTAACACCGGGGAGCTGTTTTTT. Residues: CASSLLLAGNTGELFF.

The V call is TRBV7-9, the J call TRBJ1-5; D possibly corresponds to TRBD1 (6 bases). This CDR3 spans 14 amino acids. Per germline, CDR1 SEHNR and CDR2 FQNEAQ (reference sequence). Trimming removed 3 bases from V and 5 bases from J, with 11 bases in between. CDR3 DNA sequence: TGTGCCAGCAGCTTGGGGGCAGGGGATCAGCCCCAGCATTTT. It encodes CASSLGAGDQPQHF.

The chain joins TRBV7-9 to TRBJ1-1; the match to TRBD1 covers 7 bases. Germline CDR1 SEHNR, CDR2 FQNEAQ (reference sequence). With 5 bases clipped from V and 6 bases from J, the junction kept 6 bases outside the gene matches. CDR3 size: 13 residues. CDR3 sequence reads: CASSATGVAEAFF. In nucleotides, the CDR3 is TGTGCCAGCAGCGCTACAGGGGTGGCTGAAGCTTTCTTT.

The V call is TRBV6-5, the J call TRBJ2-7; D is unresolved. This CDR3 has 13 amino acids. Trimming shortened V by 4 bases and J by 4 bases, and 11 bases separated the two germline ends. Germline V lookup: CDR1 MNHEY, CDR2 SVGAGI. Here the CDR3 DNA reads TGTGCCAGCAGTTTTTTAGATGAGTACGAGCAGTACTTC. Amino acids: CASSFLDEYEQYF.